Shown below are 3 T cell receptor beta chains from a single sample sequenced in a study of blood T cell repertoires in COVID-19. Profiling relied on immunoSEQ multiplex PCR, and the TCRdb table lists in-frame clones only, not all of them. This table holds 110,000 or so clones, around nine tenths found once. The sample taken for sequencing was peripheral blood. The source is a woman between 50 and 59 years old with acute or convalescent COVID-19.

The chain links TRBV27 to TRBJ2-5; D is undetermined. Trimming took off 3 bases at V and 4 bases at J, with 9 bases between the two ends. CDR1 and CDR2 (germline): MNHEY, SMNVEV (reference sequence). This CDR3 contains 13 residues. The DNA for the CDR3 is TGTGCCAGCAGTTTGGGCGTGGGAGAGACCCAGTACTTC. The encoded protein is CASSLGVGETQYF.

The CDR3 sequence is CASSQSPYPWTSRHYGQYF. The CDR3 nucleotides are TGCGCCAGCAGTCAATCCCCATACCCCTGGACTTCGCGGCATTATGGGCAGTATTTT. This rearrangement joins TRBV23-1 to TRBJ2-3, with D perhaps matching TRBD2 (5 bases). TRBV23-1 is an ORF; its function is uncertain. This CDR3 has 19 amino acids. V dropped 0 bases and J dropped 11 bases, with 30 bases sitting between them.

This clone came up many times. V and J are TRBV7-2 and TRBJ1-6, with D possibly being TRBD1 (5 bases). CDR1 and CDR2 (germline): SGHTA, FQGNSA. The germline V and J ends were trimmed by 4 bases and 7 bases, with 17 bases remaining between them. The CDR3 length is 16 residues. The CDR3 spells CASSSLFGGINSPLHF. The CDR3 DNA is TGTGCCAGCAGCTCCCTTTTCGGGGGGATAAATTCACCCCTCCACTTT.